Following are 13 T cell receptor beta chains from one sample sequenced in a study of cytomegalovirus exposure and HLA in healthy donors. The method was immunoSEQ multiplex PCR; TCRdb's version includes in-frame clones alone and lacks a portion of them. The table lists 50,000 to 65,000 clones, roughly 89% of them singletons, with about 15% in the top ten. Sequenced input: PBMCs. The receptors derive from a woman between 18 and 29 years old in good health and CMV-seronegative.

The rearrangement uses TRBV6-5 and TRBJ1-1; D is uncertain. Trimming cost V 5 bases and J 0 bases, with 10 bases left between them. Germline CDR1 reads MNHEY; CDR2 reads SVGAGI. There are 14 residues in the CDR3. Written as DNA, the CDR3 is TGTGCCAGCAGTGAGCACAGTATGAACACTGAAGCTTTCTTT. Protein product: CASSEHSMNTEAFF.

This chain connects TRBV7-2 to TRBJ1-2; TRBD1 is a possible D gene (5 bases). The ends were cut back, 0 bases at V and 7 bases at J, with 6 bases in the middle. From germline, CDR1 is SGHTA and CDR2 FQGNSA. The CDR3 consists of 12 residues. CDR3 in DNA: TGTGCCAGCAGCTTAGCGCAGGGTGGCTACACCTTC. This gives the protein CASSLAQGGYTF.

The chain links TRBV19 to TRBJ1-5, with D tentatively TRBD1 (5 bases). The ends were cut back, 9 bases at V and 3 bases at J, with 12 bases in the middle. Germline lookup yields CDR1 LNHDA and CDR2 SQIVND (reference sequence). This CDR3 spans 13 amino acids. The CDR3 DNA follows: TGTGCCAGCGGGACTCCCTTCAATCAGCCCCAGCATTTT. Residues: CASGTPFNQPQHF.

The chain employs TRBV6-5 and TRBJ2-5; TRBD1 might be the D (5 bases). This CDR3 region has 13 residues. V gave up 5 bases and J gave up 2 bases, with 9 bases separating them. CDR1 is MNHEY and CDR2 is SVGAGI in the germline V gene. The CDR3 DNA is TGTGCCAGCAGTATCACAGGACAAGAGACCCAGTACTTC. It specifies CASSITGQETQYF.

The chain links TRBV27 to TRBJ2-2, with TRBD2 matching 9 bases. CDR1 and CDR2 from the germline V gene are MNHEY and SMNVEV (reference sequence). V dropped 7 bases and J dropped 4; count of bases not matched to a gene: 13. This CDR3 contains 17 residues. As DNA, the CDR3 is TGTGCCAGCACCCCTCTAAGAGCTAGCGGGGCCACCGGGGAGCTGTTTTTT. Translating it yields CASTPLRASGATGELFF.

This clone was picked up one time. The J gene is TRBJ2-7, the V gene TRBV30; D possibly corresponds to TRBD1 (6 bases). The CDR3 consists of 14 residues. Trimming pared 1 base from V and 4 bases from J, leaving 14 bases between. Germline-derived CDR1 and CDR2 are GTSNPN and SVGIG (reference sequence). The CDR3 DNA is TGTGCCTGGAGTGCCGGACAGACCCGATACGAGCAGTACTTC. Protein product: CAWSAGQTRYEQYF.

The chain combines TRBV27 with TRBJ2-5, with 9 positions matching TRBD2. Germline V CDR1 and CDR2: MNHEY, SMNVEV (reference sequence). The CDR3 spans 15 residues. Trimming took 4 bases from V and 9 from J; bases not matched to a gene: 12. The DNA of the CDR3 is TGTGCCAGCAGTTCGGGACTAGCAAGTGCGATGTCCCAGTACTTC. It codes for CASSSGLASAMSQYF.

The chain uses TRBV4-3 and TRBJ2-1; 12 bases map to TRBD2. Germline CDR1 is LGHNA and CDR2 is YSLEER. The CDR3 extends over 17 amino acids. The J segment lost 4 bases and the V segment lost 0 bases, leaving 4 bases of the junction unmatched. DNA of the CDR3: TGCGCCAGCAGCCAAGATCGGACTAGCGGGACGTACAATGAGCAGTTCTTC. Amino acid sequence: CASSQDRTSGTYNEQFF.

The J gene is TRBJ2-3, the V gene TRBV18; 15 positions agree with TRBD2. After removal of 6 bases from V and 5 bases from J, the junction contained 6 bases not matched to a gene. The CDR3 spans 16 residues. Germline CDR1 is KGHSH and CDR2 is LQKENI. This CDR3 reads CASSSGLAGGQDTQYF. CDR3 bases: TGTGCCAGCTCCTCGGGACTAGCGGGAGGTCAAGATACGCAGTATTTT. The full variable domain, with the rest looked up from reference TRBV18 and TRBJ2-3, is NAGVMQNPRHLVRRRGQEARLRCSPMKGHSHVYWYRQLPEEGLKFMVYLQKENIIDESGMPKERFSAEFPKEGPSILRIQQVVRGDSAAYFCASSSGLAGGQDTQYFGPGTRLTVL.

V usage is TRBV2 and J usage is TRBJ1-4, with D unresolved. V was pared by 2 bases and J by 5 bases, with 9 bases between. Germline lookup yields CDR1 SNHLY and CDR2 FYNNEI. The CDR3 length is 14 residues. The CDR3, as DNA: TGTGCCAGCAGTGAACCCACAGAGAATGAAAAACTGTTTTTT. This encodes CASSEPTENEKLFF.

This clone appeared a few times. The V call is TRBV6-1, the J call TRBJ1-1; D ambiguous. Germline V gives CDR1 MNHNS, CDR2 SASEGT. This CDR3 contains 14 residues. V was trimmed by 5 bases and J by 2 bases, leaving 12 bases between them. The CDR3 DNA sequence: TGTGCCAGCAGTCGTCACGGGTATAACACTGAAGCTTTCTTT. This codes for CASSRHGYNTEAFF.

V usage is TRBV21-1 and J usage is TRBJ2-3; TRBD1, the table's D call, was not compared with the DNA. TRBV21-1 is given as a pseudogene. The CDR3 spans 17 residues. The CDR3 spells CASSKVRLGHQTDTQYF. CDR3 in DNA: TGTGCCAGCAGCAAGGTAAGGCTGGGACACCAAACAGATACGCAGTATTTT.

The chain recombines TRBV7-6 with TRBJ2-5, with 11 bases identical to TRBD2. CDR1 SGHVS and CDR2 FNYEAQ come from the germline V gene. V shed 2 bases, J shed 4 bases, and the junction held 9 bases outside the gene matches. The CDR3 is 17 amino acids. The CDR3 region has the DNA TGTGCCAGCAGCTTAAGGCTAGCGGGGGGAGGAGGAGAGACCCAGTACTTC. This sequence encodes CASSLRLAGGGGETQYF.